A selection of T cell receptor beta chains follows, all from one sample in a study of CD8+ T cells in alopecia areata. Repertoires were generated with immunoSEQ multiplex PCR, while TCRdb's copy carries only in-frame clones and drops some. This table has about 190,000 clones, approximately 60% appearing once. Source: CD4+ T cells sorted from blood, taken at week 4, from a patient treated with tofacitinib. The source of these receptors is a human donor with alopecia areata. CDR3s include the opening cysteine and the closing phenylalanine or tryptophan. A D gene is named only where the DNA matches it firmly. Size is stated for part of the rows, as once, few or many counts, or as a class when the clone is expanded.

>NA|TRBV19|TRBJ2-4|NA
TGTGCCAGTAGGGAGGGGGCGAATGGAAACATTCAGTACTTC
CASREGANGNIQYF
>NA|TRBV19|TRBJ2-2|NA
TGTGCCAGTAGTATAGTCTGGCACACCGGGGAGCTGTTTTTT
CASSIVWHTGELFF
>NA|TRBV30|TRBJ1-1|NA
TGTGCCTGGAGTCAGGGTTCGAACACTGAAGCTTTCTTT
CAWSQGSNTEAFF
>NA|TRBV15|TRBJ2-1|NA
TGTGCCACCAGCAGAGATGGGAAGGATGAGCAGTTCTTC
CATSRDGKDEQFF
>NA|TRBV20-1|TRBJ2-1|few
TGCAGTGCCCCCCGAGGAGGGTTACAGTTCTTC
CSAPRGGLQFF
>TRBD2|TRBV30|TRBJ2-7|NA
TGTGCCTGGAGCAAAAAAGAAGGCGGGAGGGAAGGCTACGAGCAGTACTTC
CAWSKKEGGREGYEQYF
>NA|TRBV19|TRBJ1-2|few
TGTGCCAGTACGATTTCCGTTGGGGATAACTATGGCTACACCTTC
CASTISVGDNYGYTF
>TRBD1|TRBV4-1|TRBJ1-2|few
TGCGCCAGCAGCCAAGTGATGCCCAAGGACAGGGGGGAGTATGGCTACACCTTC
CASSQVMPKDRGEYGYTF
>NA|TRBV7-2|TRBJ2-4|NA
TGTGCCAGCAGCCTCCTTATCGGAAACATTCAGTACTTC
CASSLLIGNIQYF
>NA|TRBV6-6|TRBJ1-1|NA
TGTGCCAGCTCCTCGAAAACGAACACTGAAGCTTTCTTT
CASSSKTNTEAFF
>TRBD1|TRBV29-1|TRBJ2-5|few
TGCAGCGTTGTGACCACCGGGACAGGGGTCGAAGAGACCCAGTACTTC
CSVVTTGTGVEETQYF
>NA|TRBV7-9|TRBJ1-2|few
TGTGCCAGCAGCTTAGACCTCTCCAGAAGGGGTGTGGGCTACACCTTC
CASSLDLSRRGVGYTF
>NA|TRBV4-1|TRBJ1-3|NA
TGCGCCAGCAGCCAAGAAGGGGATGGAAACACCATATATTTT
CASSQEGDGNTIYF
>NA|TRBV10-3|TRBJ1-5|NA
TGTGCCACCCGCCAGGATAGCAATCAGCCCCAGCATTTT
CATRQDSNQPQHF
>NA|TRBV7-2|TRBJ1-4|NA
TGTGCCAGCAGCCCATTCGAGAGGGAAAAACTGTTTTTT
CASSPFEREKLFF
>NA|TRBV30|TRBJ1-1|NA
TGTGCCTGGAGGTTTTACTCGGGAGGGAACACTGAAGCTTTCTTT
CAWRFYSGGNTEAFF
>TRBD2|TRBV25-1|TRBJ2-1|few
TGTGCCAGCAGTGGAGCGGGACTAGCGGACAATGAGCAGTTCTTC
CASSGAGLADNEQFF
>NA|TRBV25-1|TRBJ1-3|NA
TGTGCCAGCAGTCCTCAGGGGAAATCGGGAAACACCATATATTTT
CASSPQGKSGNTIYF
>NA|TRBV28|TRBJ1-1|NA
TGTGCCAGCAGTTTTTCCGCGAACACTGAAGCTTTCTTT
CASSFSANTEAFF
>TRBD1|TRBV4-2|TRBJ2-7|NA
TGTGCCAGCAGCCAATTTACAGGGGGCGAGCAGTACTTC
CASSQFTGGEQYF
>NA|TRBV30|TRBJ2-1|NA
TGTGCCTGGAATCCTGGCGGGACTGTCTACAATGAGCAGTTCTTC
CAWNPGGTVYNEQFF
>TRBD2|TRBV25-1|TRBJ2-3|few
TGTGCCAGCAGTACGGGACTACCAGAGCAAAACACAGATACGCAGTATTTT
CASSTGLPEQNTDTQYF
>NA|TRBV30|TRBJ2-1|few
TGTGCCTGGAGCCCCCCTAGGGCTTCGCAGTTATTCTTC
CAWSPPRASQLFF
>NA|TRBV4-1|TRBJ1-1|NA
TGCGCCAGCAGCCGTGGACAGCGGAACACTGAAGCTTTCTTT
CASSRGQRNTEAFF
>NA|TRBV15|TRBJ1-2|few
TGTGCCACCAGCCAGGACAGCAACTATGGCTACACCTTC
CATSQDSNYGYTF